This TCR beta chain came from a study of T cell changes during pregnancy in multiple sclerosis. Here immunoSEQ multiplex PCR was the method, and the copy in TCRdb shows in-frame clones only, minus some. The data contain tens of thousands of clones, approximately 91% of them singletons. Germline values: CDR1 MNHNY, CDR2 SVGAGI (reference sequence). The ends were cut back, 2 bases at V and 2 bases at J, with 13 bases in the middle. The CDR3 consists of 16 residues. The origin of this receptor is a female donor in good health, enrolled as a control in a pregnancy study. V gene TRBV6-6 combines with J gene TRBJ2-1; TRBD2 is a possible D gene (6 bases). The source material was peripheral blood, sampled in the second trimester of pregnancy. The CDR3 is CASSYLLRGTYNEQFF. CDR3 DNA sequence: TGTGCCAGCAGTTACCTACTGCGGGGAACCTACAATGAGCAGTTCTTC.